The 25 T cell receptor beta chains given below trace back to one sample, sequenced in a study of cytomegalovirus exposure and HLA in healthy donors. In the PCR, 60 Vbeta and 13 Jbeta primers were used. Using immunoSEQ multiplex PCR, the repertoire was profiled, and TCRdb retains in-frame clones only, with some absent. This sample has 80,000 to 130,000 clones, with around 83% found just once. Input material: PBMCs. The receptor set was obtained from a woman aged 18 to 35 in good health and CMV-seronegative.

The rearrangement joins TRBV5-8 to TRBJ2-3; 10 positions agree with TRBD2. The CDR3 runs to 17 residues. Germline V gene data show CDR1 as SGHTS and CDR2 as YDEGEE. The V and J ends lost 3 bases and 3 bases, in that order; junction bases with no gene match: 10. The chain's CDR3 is CASSSAGGPKFTDTQYF. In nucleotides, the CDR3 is TGTGCCAGCAGCTCAGCGGGGGGGCCTAAGTTTACAGATACGCAGTATTTT.

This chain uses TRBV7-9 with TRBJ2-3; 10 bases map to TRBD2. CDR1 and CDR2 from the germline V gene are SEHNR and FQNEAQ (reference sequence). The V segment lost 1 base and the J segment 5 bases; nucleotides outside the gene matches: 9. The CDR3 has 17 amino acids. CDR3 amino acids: CASSLGGGTSELDTQYF. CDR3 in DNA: TGTGCCAGCAGCTTAGGAGGTGGGACTAGCGAGTTAGATACGCAGTATTTT.

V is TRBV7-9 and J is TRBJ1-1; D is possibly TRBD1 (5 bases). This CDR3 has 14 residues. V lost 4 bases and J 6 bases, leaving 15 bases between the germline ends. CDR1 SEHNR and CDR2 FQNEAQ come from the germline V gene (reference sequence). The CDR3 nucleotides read TGTGCCAGCAGCTCTAAATCAGGGTATCCTGAAGCTTTCTTT. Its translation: CASSSKSGYPEAFF.

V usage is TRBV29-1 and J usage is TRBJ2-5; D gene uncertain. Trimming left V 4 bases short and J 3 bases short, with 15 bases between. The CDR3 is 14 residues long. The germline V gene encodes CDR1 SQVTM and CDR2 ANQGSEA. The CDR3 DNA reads TGCAGCGTTGGGATTGGGCAGATCGAAGAGACCCAGTACTTC. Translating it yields CSVGIGQIEETQYF.

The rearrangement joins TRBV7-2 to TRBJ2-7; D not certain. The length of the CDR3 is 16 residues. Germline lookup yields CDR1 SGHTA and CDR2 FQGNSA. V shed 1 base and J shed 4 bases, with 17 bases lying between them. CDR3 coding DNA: TGTGCCAGCAGCTTAGTTCCGGTGGGCAGACAATACGAGCAGTACTTC. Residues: CASSLVPVGRQYEQYF.

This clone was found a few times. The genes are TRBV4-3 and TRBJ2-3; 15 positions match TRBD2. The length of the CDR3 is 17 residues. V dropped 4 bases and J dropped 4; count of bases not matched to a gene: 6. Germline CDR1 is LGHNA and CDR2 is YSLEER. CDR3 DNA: TGCGCCAGCAGCCGGCGGACTAGCGGGGGGGGTGCAGATACGCAGTATTTT. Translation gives CASSRRTSGGGADTQYF.

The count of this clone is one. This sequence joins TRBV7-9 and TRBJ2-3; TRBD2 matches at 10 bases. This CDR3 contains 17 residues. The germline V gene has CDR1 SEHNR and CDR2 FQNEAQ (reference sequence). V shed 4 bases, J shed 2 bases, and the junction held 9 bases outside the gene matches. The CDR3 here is CASSSRGLAAATDTQYF. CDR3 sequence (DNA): TGTGCCAGCAGCTCCCGCGGACTAGCGGCCGCCACAGATACGCAGTATTTT.

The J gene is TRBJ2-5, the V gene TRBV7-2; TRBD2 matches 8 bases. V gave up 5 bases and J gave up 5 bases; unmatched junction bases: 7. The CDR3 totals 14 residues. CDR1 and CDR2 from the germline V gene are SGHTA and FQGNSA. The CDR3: CASSPSRGGETQYF. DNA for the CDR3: TGTGCCAGCAGCCCTAGCCGGGGGGGCGAGACCCAGTACTTC.

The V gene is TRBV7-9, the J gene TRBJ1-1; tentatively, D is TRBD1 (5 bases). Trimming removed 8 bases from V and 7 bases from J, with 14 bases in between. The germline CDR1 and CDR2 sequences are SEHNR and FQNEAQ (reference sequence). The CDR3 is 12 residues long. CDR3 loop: CASCGGLCEAFF. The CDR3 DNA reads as TGTGCCAGCTGCGGGGGGTTATGTGAAGCTTTCTTT.

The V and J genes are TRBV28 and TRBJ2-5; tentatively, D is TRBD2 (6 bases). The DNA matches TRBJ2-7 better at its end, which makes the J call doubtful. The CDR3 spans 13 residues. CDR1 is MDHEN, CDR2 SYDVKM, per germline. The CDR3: CASSNRRGSEQYF. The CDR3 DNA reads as TGTGCCAGCAGTAATAGGAGGGGTTCCGAGCAGTACTTC.

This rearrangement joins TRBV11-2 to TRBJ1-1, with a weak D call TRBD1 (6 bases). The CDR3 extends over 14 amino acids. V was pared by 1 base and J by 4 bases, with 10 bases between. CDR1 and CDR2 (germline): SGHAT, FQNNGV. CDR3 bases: TGTGCCAGCAGCTTAGGCACAGGGCCCACTGAAGCTTTCTTT. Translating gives CASSLGTGPTEAFF.

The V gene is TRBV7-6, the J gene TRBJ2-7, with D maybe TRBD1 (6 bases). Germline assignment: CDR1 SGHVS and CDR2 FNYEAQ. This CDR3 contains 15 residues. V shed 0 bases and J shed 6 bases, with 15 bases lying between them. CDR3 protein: CASSLAAGALSEQYF. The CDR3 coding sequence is TGTGCCAGCAGCTTAGCGGCAGGGGCGCTGAGCGAGCAGTACTTC.

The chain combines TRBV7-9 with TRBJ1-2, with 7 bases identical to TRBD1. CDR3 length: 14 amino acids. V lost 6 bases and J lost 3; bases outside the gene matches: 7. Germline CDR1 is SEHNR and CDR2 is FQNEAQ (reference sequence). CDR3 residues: CASSRQGMDYGYTF. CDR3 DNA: TGTGCCAGCAGTCGACAGGGTATGGACTATGGCTACACCTTC.

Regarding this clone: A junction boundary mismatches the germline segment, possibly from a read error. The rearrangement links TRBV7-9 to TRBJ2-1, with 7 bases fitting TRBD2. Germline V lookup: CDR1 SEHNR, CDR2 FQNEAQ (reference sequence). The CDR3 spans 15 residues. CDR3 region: CSSSSGGSSYNEQFF. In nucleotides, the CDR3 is TGTTCCAGCAGCTCCGGGGGGAGCTCCTACAATGAGCAGTTCTTC. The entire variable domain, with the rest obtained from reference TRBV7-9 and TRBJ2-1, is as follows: DTGVSQNPRHKITKRGQNVTFRCDPISEHNRLYWYRQTLGQGPEFLTYFQNEAQLEKSRLLSDRFSAERPKGSFSTLEIQRTEQGDSAMYLCSSSSGGSSYNEQFFGPGTRLTVL.

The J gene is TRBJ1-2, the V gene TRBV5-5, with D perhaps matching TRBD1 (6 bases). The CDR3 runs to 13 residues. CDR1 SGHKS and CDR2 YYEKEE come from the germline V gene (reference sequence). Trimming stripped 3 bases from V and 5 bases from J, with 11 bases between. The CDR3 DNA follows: TGTGCCAGCAGCTCACAACAGGGTTATGGCTACACCTTC. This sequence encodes CASSSQQGYGYTF.

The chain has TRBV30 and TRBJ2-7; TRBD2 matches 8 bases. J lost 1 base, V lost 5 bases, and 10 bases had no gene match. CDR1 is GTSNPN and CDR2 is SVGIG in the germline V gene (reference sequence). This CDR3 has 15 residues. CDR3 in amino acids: CAWASGSAKSYEQYF. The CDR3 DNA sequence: TGTGCCTGGGCGAGCGGGAGTGCGAAGTCCTACGAGCAGTACTTC.

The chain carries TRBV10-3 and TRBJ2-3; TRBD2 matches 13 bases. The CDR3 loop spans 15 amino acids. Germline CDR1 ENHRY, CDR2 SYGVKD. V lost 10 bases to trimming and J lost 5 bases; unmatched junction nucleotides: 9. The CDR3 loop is CATRLAGGYRDTQYF. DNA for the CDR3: TGTGCCACCCGACTAGCGGGGGGTTACCGAGATACGCAGTATTTT.

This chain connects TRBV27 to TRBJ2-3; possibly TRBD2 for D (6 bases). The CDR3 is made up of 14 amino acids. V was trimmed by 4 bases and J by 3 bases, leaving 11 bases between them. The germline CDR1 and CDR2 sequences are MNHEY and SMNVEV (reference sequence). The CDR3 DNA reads TGTGCCAGCAGTTCCGGACGGGGGACAGATACGCAGTATTTT. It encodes CASSSGRGTDTQYF.

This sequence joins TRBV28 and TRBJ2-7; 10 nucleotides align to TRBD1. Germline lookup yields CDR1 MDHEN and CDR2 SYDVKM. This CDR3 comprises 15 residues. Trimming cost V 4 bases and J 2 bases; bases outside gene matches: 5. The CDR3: CASSYGTGEAYEQYF. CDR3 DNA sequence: TGTGCCAGCAGTTATGGGACAGGGGAGGCCTACGAGCAGTACTTC.

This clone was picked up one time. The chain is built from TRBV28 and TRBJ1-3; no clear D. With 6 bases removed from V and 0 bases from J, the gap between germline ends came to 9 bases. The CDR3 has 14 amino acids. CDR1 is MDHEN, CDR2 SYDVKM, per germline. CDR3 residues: CASSFTSSGNTIYF. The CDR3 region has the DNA TGTGCCAGCAGCTTTACAAGCTCTGGAAACACCATATATTTT.

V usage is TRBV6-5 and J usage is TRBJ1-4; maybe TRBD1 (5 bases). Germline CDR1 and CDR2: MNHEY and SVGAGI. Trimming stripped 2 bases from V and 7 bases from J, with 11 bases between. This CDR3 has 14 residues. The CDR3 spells CASSYVGEVEKLFF. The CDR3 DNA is TGTGCCAGCAGTTACGTGGGGGAGGTTGAAAAACTGTTTTTT.

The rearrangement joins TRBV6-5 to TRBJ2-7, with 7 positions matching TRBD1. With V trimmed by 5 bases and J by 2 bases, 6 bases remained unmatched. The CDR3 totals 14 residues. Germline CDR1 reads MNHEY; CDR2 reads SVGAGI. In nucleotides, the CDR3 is TGTGCCAGCAGTGTCGACAGGGTTCCCTACGAGCAGTACTTC. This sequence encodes CASSVDRVPYEQYF.

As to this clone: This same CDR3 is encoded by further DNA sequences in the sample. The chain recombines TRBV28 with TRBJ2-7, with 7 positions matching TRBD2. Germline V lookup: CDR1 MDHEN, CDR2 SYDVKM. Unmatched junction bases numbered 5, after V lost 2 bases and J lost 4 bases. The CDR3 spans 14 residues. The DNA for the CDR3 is TGTGCCAGCAGTTTAGTAGCGGGTCGTTACGAGCAGTACTTC. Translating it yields CASSLVAGRYEQYF.

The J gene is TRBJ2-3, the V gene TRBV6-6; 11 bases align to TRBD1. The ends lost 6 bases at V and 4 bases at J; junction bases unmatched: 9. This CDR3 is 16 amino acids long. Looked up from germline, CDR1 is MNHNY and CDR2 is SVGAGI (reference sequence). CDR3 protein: CASRPQPGQGADTQYF. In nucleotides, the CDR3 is TGTGCCAGCAGACCCCAACCGGGACAGGGGGCAGATACGCAGTATTTT.

CDR3 region: CATSRDRTGGTQYF. In DNA form, the CDR3 reads TGTGCCACCAGCAGAGATAGAACGGGAGGGACCCAGTACTTC. The V gene is TRBV15, the J gene TRBJ2-5; 7 positions agree with TRBD2. The CDR3 consists of 14 residues. Per germline, CDR1 LNHNV and CDR2 YYDKDF (reference sequence). With V trimmed by 0 bases and J by 7 bases, 5 bases remained unmatched.